Presented here are 19 T cell receptor beta chains from one specimen sequenced in a study of blood T cell repertoires in COVID-19 (TCRdb year 2020). Libraries were built with the immunoSEQ multiplex PCR assay. Sourced from immuneACCESS, this table was stored by TCRdb with only in-frame sequences that have V and J called. A share of the clones is absent; for the studies checked, an unresolved V gene accounts for under half, and the remainder has no known explanation. The table for this sample lists roughly 130,000 clones; about 90% of them were counted only once. Clones ranked in the top ten supply around 3.6% of the sample. The material sequenced was peripheral blood. These receptors were obtained from a woman in her sixties or seventies with acute or convalescent COVID-19.

CDR3 region: CASSPLGPGDSPLHF. CDR3 sequence (DNA): TGTGCCAGCTCACCCCTCGGACCAGGGGATTCACCCCTCCACTTT. The gene calls are TRBV18 and TRBJ1-6, with a weak D call TRBD1 (6 bases). V was clipped by 3 bases and J by 8 bases, with 14 bases between them. The germline V gene encodes CDR1 KGHSH and CDR2 LQKENI. The CDR3 totals 15 residues.

The genes are TRBV2 and TRBJ2-2, with TRBD1 as a possible D gene (5 bases). Germline values: CDR1 SNHLY, CDR2 FYNNEI. This CDR3 has 12 amino acids. V lost 6 bases and J 7 bases, leaving 9 bases between the germline ends. This CDR3 reads CASRGAVGELFF. The DNA for the CDR3 is TGTGCCAGCAGAGGGGCGGTCGGGGAGCTGTTTTTT.

In its sample, this clone was seen a few times. V usage is TRBV7-2 and J usage is TRBJ2-5, with a possible D match to TRBD2 (6 bases). This CDR3 region has 15 residues. Germline CDR1 reads SGHTA; CDR2 reads FQGNSA. Trimming stripped 0 bases from V and 5 bases from J, with 13 bases between. The CDR3 loop is CASSLALTGRETQYF. Here the CDR3 DNA reads TGTGCCAGCAGCTTAGCGTTGACGGGGAGGGAGACCCAGTACTTC.

J is TRBJ2-1 and V is TRBV5-4; 7 positions match TRBD2. The germline V gene has CDR1 SGHNT and CDR2 YYREEE (reference sequence). The CDR3 has 14 residues. The J segment lost 2 bases and the V segment lost 5 bases, leaving 4 bases of the junction unmatched. DNA for the CDR3: TGTGCCAGCAGAGGGACTACCGCCTACAATGAGCAGTTCTTC. Its protein is CASRGTTAYNEQFF.

The chain couples TRBV11-3 to TRBJ1-4; D might be TRBD1 (6 bases). Germline assignment: CDR1 SGHNT and CDR2 YENEEA. The CDR3 totals 16 residues. Trimming stripped 1 base from V and 3 bases from J, with 12 bases between. CDR3 sequence (DNA): TGTGCCAGCAGCTTAGGCCTACAGGGTCCTAATGAAAAACTGTTTTTT. This sequence encodes CASSLGLQGPNEKLFF.

The rearrangement uses TRBV30 and TRBJ2-7; 7 bases agree with TRBD1. Germline trimming cut 5 bases from V and 2 bases from J; bases unmatched to any gene: 6. This CDR3 has 13 amino acids. Germline CDR1 is GTSNPN and CDR2 is SVGIG (reference sequence). The CDR3 bases are TGTGCCTGGGACTCTGGGACAGCCTACGAGCAGTACTTC. Translation: CAWDSGTAYEQYF.

This clone was seen just once. V usage is TRBV7-2 and J usage is TRBJ2-4; TRBD2 is a possible D gene (6 bases). This CDR3 spans 19 amino acids. The V and J ends lost 4 bases and 7 bases respectively, with 29 bases between them. Germline CDR1 is SGHTA and CDR2 is FQGNSA. The CDR3 DNA is TGTGCCAGCAGCTCTCTCTCTAGGCAGGGAGGCGGTAAGGGGAACATTCAGTACTTC. Its protein is CASSSLSRQGGGKGNIQYF.

This clone occurred a few times. The rearrangement links TRBV15 to TRBJ1-2; D gene uncertain. Germline V gene lookup returns CDR1 LNHNV and CDR2 YYDKDF (reference sequence). V shed 8 bases and J shed 1 base, with 17 bases lying between them. This CDR3 has 15 residues. The CDR3 bases are TGTGCCACCGGGAGTACTGGAGGTGTTAACTATGGCTACACCTTC. This sequence encodes CATGSTGGVNYGYTF.

The chain is built from TRBV9 and TRBJ1-1; TRBD1 agrees at 8 bases. CDR3 size: 15 residues. Germline CDR1 and CDR2: SGDLS and YYNGEE. Trimming removed 3 bases from V and 1 base from J; junction bases left unmatched: 5. Written as DNA, the CDR3 is TGTGCCAGCAGCGCGACAGGGGCCCCGAACACTGAAGCTTTCTTT. Translating gives CASSATGAPNTEAFF.

The table lists this clone with a few counts. V is TRBV18 and J is TRBJ2-2, with 13 bases identical to TRBD2. The CDR3 extends over 16 amino acids. Germline CDR1 KGHSH, CDR2 LQKENI. The trim removed 3 bases at V and 4 bases at J, leaving 2 bases unmatched. The DNA of the CDR3 is TGTGCCAGCTCACCCCGGACTAGCGGGAGCACCGGGGAGCTGTTTTTT. It is translated as CASSPRTSGSTGELFF.

Only one count was recorded for this clone. J is TRBJ1-2 and V is TRBV7-8, with a possible D match to TRBD1 (5 bases). The CDR3 is made up of 16 amino acids. Between the trimmed V and J ends, which lost 1 base and 5 bases, there was a span of 17 bases. CDR1 SGHVS and CDR2 FQNEAQ come from the germline V gene. In DNA form, the CDR3 reads TGTGCCAGCAGCTTAGGGGGGGTAGGGTTCTCGTATGGCTACACCTTC. Its translation: CASSLGGVGFSYGYTF.

This chain uses TRBV6-2 or TRBV6-3 with TRBJ2-5; TRBD2 matches 7 bases. Germline V CDR1 and CDR2: MNHEY, SVGEGT. The CDR3 loop spans 15 amino acids. With 0 bases clipped from V and 5 bases from J, the junction kept 6 bases outside the gene matches. CDR3 coding DNA: TGTGCCAGCAGTTACTCACCCGGGGGGTTCGAGACCCAGTACTTC. It encodes CASSYSPGGFETQYF.

The chain recombines TRBV5-4 with TRBJ2-2, with D perhaps TRBD2 (6 bases). Per germline, CDR1 SGHNT and CDR2 YYREEE (reference sequence). This CDR3 is 13 amino acids long. V was shortened by 5 bases and J by 6 bases, with 11 bases between the two germline ends. In DNA, the CDR3 is TGTGCCAGCAGGGCTAGCGTATCCGGGGAGCTGTTTTTT. It yields the protein CASRASVSGELFF.

This clone occurred a few times. The chain has TRBV19 and TRBJ1-3; D is ambiguous. The CDR3 extends over 15 amino acids. Germline V CDR1 and CDR2: LNHDA, SQIVND (reference sequence). Between the trimmed V and J ends, which lost 4 bases and 3 bases, there was a span of 13 bases. CDR3 residues: CASSTRSGFGNTIYF. DNA of the CDR3: TGTGCCAGTAGTACCCGATCGGGATTTGGAAACACCATATATTTT.

This chain joins TRBV7-3 and TRBJ2-7; possible D gene TRBD2, 6 bases. CDR1 is SGHTA, CDR2 FQGTGA, per germline. V dropped 4 bases and J dropped 4 bases, with 26 bases sitting between them. The CDR3 runs 18 residues. CDR3 sequence reads: CASSSLGTTEGRMYEQYF. In nucleotides, the CDR3 is TGTGCCAGCAGCTCCTTAGGGACCACGGAGGGCCGTATGTACGAGCAGTACTTC.

The rearrangement uses TRBV19 and TRBJ1-5; D possibly corresponds to TRBD1 (6 bases). There are 16 residues in the CDR3. Trimming pared 3 bases from V and 4 bases from J, leaving 16 bases between. Germline V gene sequence: CDR1 LNHDA, CDR2 SQIVND (reference sequence). The CDR3 protein is CASSIPHGGANQPQHF. For the CDR3, the DNA is TGTGCCAGTAGTATCCCCCATGGGGGCGCGAATCAGCCCCAGCATTTT.

The chain couples TRBV2 to TRBJ1-5, with 9 bases that match TRBD1. Germline-derived CDR1 and CDR2 are SNHLY and FYNNEI. This CDR3 comprises 15 residues. V shed 6 bases, J shed 3 bases, and the junction held 6 bases outside the gene matches. The CDR3 bases are TGTGCCAGCAGGGGGGACAGGGTAGTCAATCAGCCCCAGCATTTT. It is translated as CASRGDRVVNQPQHF.

In regard to this clone: Compared with germline, one end of the junction differs, possibly owing to a read error. This rearrangement joins TRBV7-7 to TRBJ2-1; D possibly corresponds to TRBD2 (5 bases). This CDR3 has 15 amino acids. Germline V gene sequence: CDR1 SSHAT, CDR2 FNYEAQ (reference sequence). The CDR3 loop is CASSPDGKTGNEQFF. The CDR3 region has the DNA TGTGCTAGCAGCCCTGACGGGAAGACTGGGAATGAGCAGTTCTTC.

The count of this clone is one. The V gene is TRBV19, the J gene TRBJ2-5; D uncertain. This CDR3 has 16 amino acids. Trimming took off 6 bases at V and 7 bases at J, with 24 bases between the two ends. Germline V lookup: CDR1 LNHDA, CDR2 SQIVND (reference sequence). This chain's CDR3 is CASSISVLPSARTQYF. The DNA of the CDR3 is TGTGCCAGTAGCATCAGCGTCCTCCCATCCGCGAGGACCCAGTACTTC.